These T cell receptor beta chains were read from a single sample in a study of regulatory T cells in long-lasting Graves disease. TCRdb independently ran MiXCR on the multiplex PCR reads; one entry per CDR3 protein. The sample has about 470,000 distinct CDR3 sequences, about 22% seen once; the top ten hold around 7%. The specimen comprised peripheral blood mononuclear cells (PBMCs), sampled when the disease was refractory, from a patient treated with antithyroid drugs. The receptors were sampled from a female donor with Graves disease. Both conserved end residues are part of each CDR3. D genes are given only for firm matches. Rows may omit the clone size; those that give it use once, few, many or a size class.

DNA: TGTGCCAGCAGTTACTCGAGGGACGCGGGAAGGGAGACCCAGTACTTC
CDR3: CASSYSRDAGRETQYF
V: TRBV6-5
size: many
J: TRBJ2-5
length: 16
D: .

DNA: TGCAGTGCTCCCGGACAGGGGGGAAGTCAGCCCCAGCATTTT
CDR3: CSAPGQGGSQPQHF
V: TRBV20-1
size: many
J: TRBJ1-5
length: 14
D: TRBD1

DNA: TGTGCCATCAGTGAGAAGGATTTCAATGAGCAGTTCTTC
CDR3: CAISEKDFNEQFF
V: TRBV10-3
size: few
J: TRBJ2-1
length: 13
D: .

DNA: TGTGCCAGCAGTTCGTTGGGGGGCGTATGGTATGGCTACACCTTC
CDR3: CASSSLGGVWYGYTF
V: TRBV28
size: many
J: TRBJ1-2
length: 15
D: .

DNA: TGTGCCAGCAGTGCCCGGGACACCCGGGTTGGTCCCCTCCACTTT
CDR3: CASSARDTRVGPLHF
V: TRBV28
size: many
J: TRBJ1-6
length: 15
D: .

DNA: TGTGCCAGCAGCTACCGGGACAGGGGGTATGAGACCCAGTACTTC
CDR3: CASSYRDRGYETQYF
V: TRBV3-1
size: many
J: TRBJ2-5
length: 15
D: TRBD1

DNA: TGTGCCAGCAGCGTAAACATGGAGGGGATCACCGGGGAGCTGTTTTTT
CDR3: CASSVNMEGITGELFF
V: TRBV9
size: few
J: TRBJ2-2
length: 16
D: .

DNA: TGTGCCAGCAGTCTACGGGACATTGACTACGAGCAGTACTTC
CDR3: CASSLRDIDYEQYF
V: TRBV12-3/TRBV12-4
size: many
J: TRBJ2-7
length: 14
D: .

DNA: TGTGCCAGCAGTTCCGTTAACCAGGGAATCGGGGAGCTGTTTTTT
CDR3: CASSSVNQGIGELFF
V: TRBV12-3/TRBV12-4
size: many
J: TRBJ2-2
length: 15
D: .

DNA: TGTGCCAGCAGTTCCTTACAGGGAGGGAGTCAGCCCCAGCATTTT
CDR3: CASSSLQGGSQPQHF
V: TRBV28
size: many
J: TRBJ1-5
length: 15
D: .

DNA: TGTGCCAGCACCACTTATGTGGAGAACCAGTACGAGCAGTACTTC
CDR3: CASTTYVENQYEQYF
V: TRBV28
size: many
J: TRBJ2-7
length: 15
D: .

DNA: TGTGCCAGCAGGCGTCCCGGGATTTCGAACACCGGGGAGCTGTTTTTT
CDR3: CASRRPGISNTGELFF
V: TRBV11-2
size: .
J: TRBJ2-2
length: 16
D: .

DNA: TGTGCCTGGATGAGACCGAACACCGGGGAGCTGTTTTTT
CDR3: CAWMRPNTGELFF
V: TRBV30
size: few
J: TRBJ2-2
length: 13
D: .

DNA: TGTGCCAGCAGCTTAGGCCCGGCGGATACGCAGTATTTT
CDR3: CASSLGPADTQYF
V: TRBV7-8
size: .
J: TRBJ2-3
length: 13
D: .

DNA: TGTGCCAGCAGTTTCATAGGTATTAACGCTGAAAAACTGTTTTTT
CDR3: CASSFIGINAEKLFF
V: TRBV12-3/TRBV12-4
size: many
J: TRBJ1-4
length: 15
D: .

DNA: TGTGCCAGCAACTCCGTAGCGGGAGTTTTTCCTAGCACAGATACGCAGTATTTT
CDR3: CASNSVAGVFPSTDTQYF
V: TRBV28
size: .
J: TRBJ2-3
length: 18
D: TRBD2

DNA: TGTGCCAGCAGTTGGGGGACGATGGGGGGGGAGCTGTTTTTT
CDR3: CASSWGTMGGELFF
V: TRBV12-3/TRBV12-4
size: many
J: TRBJ2-2
length: 14
D: .

DNA: TGTGCCAGCTCACCACCGTCCAGGGCCCACGAGCAGTACTTC
CDR3: CASSPPSRAHEQYF
V: TRBV18
size: few
J: TRBJ2-7
length: 14
D: .

DNA: TGCAGTGCTAGAGACCCGGGACAGCCCTCATATAATTCACCCCTCCACTTT
CDR3: CSARDPGQPSYNSPLHF
V: TRBV20-1
size: few
J: TRBJ1-6
length: 17
D: TRBD1

DNA: TGCAGCGTTGAAGATAGTAATGGGAGGTCAGAGACCCAGTACTTC
CDR3: CSVEDSNGRSETQYF
V: TRBV29-1
size: many
J: TRBJ2-5
length: 15
D: .

DNA: TGCAGTGCTAGTGGGGAGGCTCAGCCCCAGCATTTT
CDR3: CSASGEAQPQHF
V: TRBV20-1
size: .
J: TRBJ1-5
length: 12
D: .

DNA: TGCAGTGCTAGAGACAATCACCAAGAGACCCAGTACTTC
CDR3: CSARDNHQETQYF
V: TRBV20-1
size: few
J: TRBJ2-5
length: 13
D: .

DNA: TGCAGTGTCCCCCGGGGAGGATACGAGCAGTACTTC
CDR3: CSVPRGGYEQYF
V: TRBV20-1
size: .
J: TRBJ2-7
length: 12
D: .

DNA: TGCAGTGCTAGAGCCACAGGAAAAGCTAACTATGGCTACACCTTC
CDR3: CSARATGKANYGYTF
V: TRBV20-1
size: few
J: TRBJ1-2
length: 15
D: .

DNA: TGTGCCAGCAGCTTAGTACCGCCCGAGCTTACCGGGGAGCTGTTTTTT
CDR3: CASSLVPPELTGELFF
V: TRBV7-2
size: once
J: TRBJ2-2
length: 16
D: .

DNA: TGTGCCACTAATGGCGGGGGATGGGATATCCAAGAGACCCAGTACTTC
CDR3: CATNGGGWDIQETQYF
V: TRBV13
size: many
J: TRBJ2-5
length: 16
D: TRBD2

DNA: TGTGCCAGCACAGGGCTTGCTGGCTACACCTTC
CDR3: CASTGLAGYTF
V: TRBV6-1
size: few
J: TRBJ1-2
length: 11
D: .

DNA: TGTGCCAGCAGCGCCCAGGGGGATTCAGTTGGCTACACCTTC
CDR3: CASSAQGDSVGYTF
V: TRBV5-5
size: few
J: TRBJ1-2
length: 14
D: TRBD1

DNA: TGTGCCAGCAGTTCTGCCGGGGGGGGCCTTAACTATGGCTACACCTTC
CDR3: CASSSAGGGLNYGYTF
V: TRBV27
size: few
J: TRBJ1-2
length: 16
D: .

DNA: TGTGCCAGTAGTTTTGGTCAGGGGATAAGGGACATTCAGTACTTC
CDR3: CASSFGQGIRDIQYF
V: TRBV19
size: .
J: TRBJ2-4
length: 15
D: .

DNA: TGTGCCAGCAGCCGCGAGTATAGCAATCAGCCCCAGCATTTT
CDR3: CASSREYSNQPQHF
V: TRBV5-5
size: few
J: TRBJ1-5
length: 14
D: .

DNA: TGTGCCAGCAGCTTATGGAGGGATGAGACCCAGTACTTC
CDR3: CASSLWRDETQYF
V: TRBV13
size: few
J: TRBJ2-5
length: 13
D: .

DNA: TGCGCCAGCCTCTTAAGGGCTCGCACAGATACGCAGTATTTT
CDR3: CASLLRARTDTQYF
V: TRBV5-1
size: .
J: TRBJ2-3
length: 14
D: .

DNA: TGCAGCGCCCCGTTTCGTAATTCACCCCTCCACTTT
CDR3: CSAPFRNSPLHF
V: TRBV29-1
size: .
J: TRBJ1-6
length: 12
D: .

DNA: TGCAGCGTTGGTAAAGCGGGGTACGAGCAGTACTTC
CDR3: CSVGKAGYEQYF
V: TRBV29-1
size: .
J: TRBJ2-7
length: 12
D: TRBD2

DNA: TGTGCCAGTAGTACGGGACAGGGTCAAGGTGTGAACACTGAAGCTTTCTTT
CDR3: CASSTGQGQGVNTEAFF
V: TRBV19
size: many
J: TRBJ1-1
length: 17
D: TRBD1

DNA: TGTGCCAGCACCACCACCGGGACAGGGGGGACCGGGGAGCTGTTTTTT
CDR3: CASTTTGTGGTGELFF
V: TRBV11-2
size: many
J: TRBJ2-2
length: 16
D: TRBD1

DNA: TGTGCCACCCCCCCCTGGTCCGGGGTAAATCAAGAGACCCAGTACTTC
CDR3: CATPPWSGVNQETQYF
V: TRBV27
size: many
J: TRBJ2-5
length: 16
D: .

DNA: TGTGCCAGCAGCCAAAAGGACTATTACTCCTACAATGAGCAGTTCTTC
CDR3: CASSQKDYYSYNEQFF
V: TRBV3-1
size: .
J: TRBJ2-1
length: 16
D: .

DNA: TGTGCCAGCAGCTTAGGGGTTGGGGCAAGCAATCAGCCCCAGCATTTT
CDR3: CASSLGVGASNQPQHF
V: TRBV7-2
size: few
J: TRBJ1-5
length: 16
D: .

DNA: TGTGCCAGCAGCGACATTCTTGGCGGGACAGGGGACTATGGCTACACCTTC
CDR3: CASSDILGGTGDYGYTF
V: TRBV5-4
size: few
J: TRBJ1-2
length: 17
D: TRBD1

DNA: TGTGCCAGCAGCTCCTTAGCAGCGGAGACCCAGTACTTC
CDR3: CASSSLAAETQYF
V: TRBV11-2
size: many
J: TRBJ2-5
length: 13
D: .

DNA: TGTGCCAGCAGTACACAGAGGGAAAACATTCAGTACTTC
CDR3: CASSTQRENIQYF
V: TRBV2
size: many
J: TRBJ2-4
length: 13
D: .

DNA: TGTGCCAGCAGTAACTGGGACTCCTACGAGCAGTACTTC
CDR3: CASSNWDSYEQYF
V: TRBV12-3/TRBV12-4
size: many
J: TRBJ2-7
length: 13
D: .

DNA: TGCGCCAGCAGCTTGTCGGAAGGGTTGGGAGAGACCCAGTACTTC
CDR3: CASSLSEGLGETQYF
V: TRBV5-1
size: .
J: TRBJ2-5
length: 15
D: .

DNA: TGTGCCAGTAAACAGGGTTCGACCCAGTACTTC
CDR3: CASKQGSTQYF
V: TRBV19
size: few
J: TRBJ2-5
length: 11
D: .

DNA: TGTGCCAGCAGCCAAGATTTGGCCAATCAGCCCCAGCATTTT
CDR3: CASSQDLANQPQHF
V: TRBV3-1
size: few
J: TRBJ1-5
length: 14
D: .

DNA: TGCAGCGTTGATGAGGGGCACTCTCAAGAGACCCAGTACTTC
CDR3: CSVDEGHSQETQYF
V: TRBV29-1
size: .
J: TRBJ2-5
length: 14
D: .